The 26 T cell receptor beta chains in this list originate from one sample, sequenced in a study of cytomegalovirus exposure and HLA in healthy donors. The PCR employed 60 Vbeta primers together with 13 Jbeta primers. TCRdb keeps only in-frame clones here, not all; method: immunoSEQ multiplex PCR. The sample includes about 150,000 clones, less than 10% of them seen just once. The source material was PBMCs. The receptors were sampled from a man in his fifties in good health and CMV-seronegative.

This clone occurred a few times. The chain uses TRBV6-4 and TRBJ2-6; D remains unclear. Trimming left V 2 bases short and J 0 bases short, with 2 bases between. Germline lookup yields CDR1 MRHNA and CDR2 SNTAGT. This CDR3 is 14 amino acids long. CDR3 in DNA: TGTGCCAGCAGTGACCACTCTGGGGCCAACGTCCTGACTTTC. Its translation is CASSDHSGANVLTF.

In this sample, this clone turned up a few times. This chain uses TRBV2 with TRBJ2-5; 8 positions match TRBD1. Trimming took 5 bases from V and 3 from J; bases not matched to a gene: 8. Germline CDR1 and CDR2: SNHLY and FYNNEI. The CDR3 runs to 15 residues. The CDR3 protein is CASSRDRSREETQYF. The DNA for the CDR3 is TGTGCCAGCAGTCGGGACAGGTCGAGGGAAGAGACCCAGTACTTC. Complete variable domain (other parts from reference TRBV2 and TRBJ2-5): EPEVTQTPSHQVTQMGQEVILRCVPISNHLYFYWYRQILGQKVEFLVSFYNNEISEKSEIFDDQFSVERPDGSNFTLKIRSTKLEDSAMYFCASSRDRSREETQYFGPGTRLLVL.

Concerning this clone itself: In the same sample, other DNA sequences code for this CDR3. This chain links TRBV30 with TRBJ1-3; no reliable D call. With 4 bases removed from V and 0 bases from J, the gap between germline ends came to 7 bases. The CDR3 extends over 13 amino acids. In germline, CDR1 is GTSNPN, CDR2 SVGIG (reference sequence). DNA of the CDR3: TGTGCCTGGACTATGAGCTCTGGAAACACCATATATTTT. Its protein product is CAWTMSSGNTIYF.

This clone has a handful of counts. The V and J genes are TRBV7-2 and TRBJ1-6; D may be TRBD1 (5 bases). The CDR3 spans 16 residues. Trimming pared 6 bases from V and 6 bases from J, leaving 18 bases between. Germline CDR1 and CDR2: SGHTA and FQGNSA. CDR3 sequence reads: CASRLGEGSVNSPLHF. The DNA of the CDR3 is TGTGCCAGCAGACTCGGGGAGGGGTCCGTTAATTCACCCCTCCACTTT.

There are a few counts of this clone. This chain joins TRBV6-1 and TRBJ1-4; D not certain. The germline gives CDR1 MNHNS, CDR2 SASEGT. Trimming shortened V by 8 bases and J by 4 bases, and 8 bases separated the two germline ends. This CDR3 comprises 12 residues. CDR3 residues: CASQRGNEKLFF. CDR3 coding DNA: TGTGCCAGCCAAAGAGGTAATGAAAAACTGTTTTTT.

V gene TRBV5-8 combines with J gene TRBJ2-1, with D unresolved. V was trimmed by 2 bases and J by 2 bases, leaving 20 bases between them. The CDR3 extends over 18 amino acids. CDR1 and CDR2 (germline): SGHTS, YDEGEE. CDR3: CASSFSPRGLDTYNEQFF. The CDR3 DNA reads as TGTGCCAGCAGCTTCTCCCCAAGAGGCCTCGATACCTACAATGAGCAGTTCTTC.

This clone was seen more than once but under ten times. The sample has other DNA sequences that encode this CDR3 too. The genes are TRBV25-1 and TRBJ1-1; a possible D gene is TRBD1 (5 bases). The V gene's germline CDR1 is MGHDK and CDR2 SYGVNS. The CDR3 covers 14 residues. Deletions cut 6 bases from V and 4 bases from J, with 15 bases between. The CDR3 here is CASRREGDGTEAFF. CDR3 DNA sequence: TGTGCCAGCAGACGTGAAGGGGATGGCACTGAAGCTTTCTTT.

This clone came up a few times. The chain employs TRBV5-1 and TRBJ2-7; D is possibly TRBD1 (5 bases). Per the germline V gene, CDR1 is SGHRS and CDR2 is YFSETQ. V was shortened by 4 bases and J by 5 bases, with 19 bases between the two germline ends. CDR3 size: 15 residues. CDR3 in amino acids: CASSLGQGGGHEQYF. The DNA of the CDR3 is TGCGCCAGCAGCCTGGGCCAGGGCGGCGGCCACGAGCAGTACTTC. Based on the CDR3 plus reference TRBV5-1 and TRBJ2-7, the full variable domain is KAGVTQTPRYLIKTRGQQVTLSCSPISGHRSVSWYQQTPGQGLQFLFEYFSETQRNKGNFPGRFSGRQFSNSRSEMNVSTLELGDSALYLCASSLGQGGGHEQYFGPGTRLTVT.

The chain is built from TRBV28 and TRBJ1-2, with D perhaps TRBD1 (6 bases). Trimming stripped 6 bases from V and 5 bases from J, with 13 bases between. The germline CDR1 and CDR2 sequences are MDHEN and SYDVKM. This CDR3 has 13 amino acids. CDR3 amino acids: CASSSGTKYGYTF. The DNA of the CDR3 is TGTGCCAGCAGCTCCGGGACAAAGTATGGCTACACCTTC.

In its sample, this clone was seen a few times. This chain links TRBV11-2 with TRBJ2-7, with TRBD1 matching 8 bases. J was trimmed by 4 bases and V by 5 bases; bases with no gene match: 7. From germline, CDR1 is SGHAT and CDR2 FQNNGV. The length of the CDR3 is 14 residues. The chain's CDR3 is CASSPLQGEYEQYF. The CDR3 DNA reads TGTGCCAGCAGCCCACTACAGGGGGAATACGAGCAGTACTTC.

V usage is TRBV13 and J usage is TRBJ1-2; the D is unclear. V was pared by 2 bases and J by 8 bases, with 15 bases between. CDR1 and CDR2 (germline): PRHDT, FYEKMQ (reference sequence). The CDR3 consists of 14 residues. The CDR3 loop is CASSLSVPRRGYTF. As DNA, the CDR3 is TGTGCCAGCAGCTTATCGGTTCCACGGAGAGGCTACACCTTC.

The V gene is TRBV7-2, the J gene TRBJ2-7; the D gene is possibly TRBD2 (6 bases). V was pared by 5 bases and J by 5 bases, with 13 bases between. This CDR3 comprises 13 residues. The germline V gene encodes CDR1 SGHTA and CDR2 FQGNSA. CDR3 residues: CASSPGRRNEQYF. The CDR3 DNA is TGTGCCAGCAGCCCGGGGAGGAGGAACGAGCAGTACTTC.

In its sample, this clone was seen a few times. The J gene is TRBJ2-3, the V gene TRBV9, with 9 bases fitting TRBD2. The germline V gene has CDR1 SGDLS and CDR2 YYNGEE. The trim removed 3 bases at V and 1 base at J, leaving 9 bases unmatched. The CDR3 extends over 17 amino acids. CDR3 in DNA: TGTGCCAGCAGCGCTCCTAGCGGGACCCTAGGCACAGATACGCAGTATTTT. Its translation is CASSAPSGTLGTDTQYF.

In this sample, this clone turned up a few times. This chain links TRBV11-1 with TRBJ1-4, with 9 nucleotides matching TRBD1. Per the germline V gene, CDR1 is SGHAT and CDR2 is FQDESV (reference sequence). Germline trimming cut 5 bases from V and 5 bases from J; bases unmatched to any gene: 6. The CDR3 is made up of 15 amino acids. CDR3 bases: TGTGCCAGCAGCCCCCGGACAGGGGAGAATGAAAAACTGTTTTTT. This translates into CASSPRTGENEKLFF.

This clone was seen at least ten times. The V and J genes are TRBV5-1 and TRBJ2-7, with D possibly being TRBD2 (5 bases). The CDR3 has 16 amino acids. CDR1 is SGHRS, CDR2 YFSETQ, per germline. V lost 4 bases, J lost 2 bases, and 19 bases lay in between. CDR3 nucleotide sequence: TGCGCCAGCAGCCCCCTTGTGGGAGCGGATCCCTACGAGCAGTACTTC. Protein: CASSPLVGADPYEQYF.

This clone was observed a handful of times. CDR3 protein: CASSQDISPGYNSPLHF. CDR3 DNA: TGCGCCAGCAGCCAAGATATTAGTCCAGGATATAATTCACCCCTCCACTTT. The J gene is TRBJ1-6, the V gene TRBV4-1; D unresolved. The germline gives CDR1 MGHRA, CDR2 YSYEKL. V was trimmed by 0 bases and J by 4 bases, leaving 13 bases between them. The length of the CDR3 is 17 residues.

This clone was counted between two and nine times. The rearrangement uses TRBV5-1 and TRBJ2-7; 11 positions agree with TRBD2. J lost 5 bases, V lost 3 bases, and 7 bases had no gene match. Germline CDR1 reads SGHRS; CDR2 reads YFSETQ. The CDR3 is made up of 15 amino acids. CDR3 residues: CASSWAPSGGNEQYF. CDR3 coding DNA: TGCGCCAGCAGCTGGGCGCCTAGCGGGGGGAACGAGCAGTACTTC.

V and J are TRBV19 and TRBJ1-1, with D maybe TRBD1 (6 bases). Trimming stripped 6 bases from V and 5 bases from J, with 10 bases between. Germline V gene data show CDR1 as LNHDA and CDR2 as SQIVND (reference sequence). This CDR3 has 12 amino acids. CDR3: CASRGRGTEAFF. The CDR3 DNA sequence: TGTGCCAGTAGGGGCAGGGGAACTGAAGCTTTCTTT.

This clone occurred a few times. The CDR3 DNA reads as TGTGCCAGCAGCCAAGATCCCCGGAACAGCCGGGGCTACACCTTC. This gives the protein CASSQDPRNSRGYTF. This chain uses TRBV14 with TRBJ1-2, with no clear D. This CDR3 has 15 residues. Deletions cut 0 bases from V and 8 bases from J, with 16 bases between. In germline, CDR1 is SGHDN, CDR2 FVKESK.

This clone was picked up a small number of times. V gene TRBV29-1 combines with J gene TRBJ2-7; TRBD1 aligns across 9 bases. Germline V gene lookup returns CDR1 SQVTM and CDR2 ANQGSEA. V shed 5 bases, J shed 4 bases, and the junction held 6 bases outside the gene matches. This CDR3 contains 13 residues. CDR3 in DNA: TGCAGCGTTTCCGGGACAGGGATTTACGAGCAGTACTTC. Encoded protein: CSVSGTGIYEQYF.

This clone was seen ten or more times. The genes are TRBV18 and TRBJ2-5, with D possibly TRBD1 on 6 matching bases. The CDR3 consists of 13 residues. Germline CDR1 KGHSH, CDR2 LQKENI. The V and J ends lost 5 bases and 3 bases respectively, with 10 bases between them. The CDR3 here is CASSFGQKETQYF. The CDR3 nucleotides read TGTGCCAGCTCATTCGGACAGAAAGAGACCCAGTACTTC.

The rearrangement joins TRBV19 to TRBJ2-3, with TRBD2 matching 7 bases. CDR1 LNHDA and CDR2 SQIVND come from the germline V gene (reference sequence). The length of the CDR3 is 15 residues. V was clipped by 0 bases and J by 8 bases; unmatched bases: 8. The CDR3 region is CASSIDGGSGVTQYF. In nucleotides, the CDR3 is TGTGCCAGTAGTATAGACGGCGGGAGTGGTGTTACGCAGTATTTT.

As to this clone: Other DNA sequences of this sample code for an identical CDR3. The rearrangement links TRBV19 to TRBJ2-2; the D gene is possibly TRBD1 (5 bases). The CDR3 is made up of 15 amino acids. Germline V gives CDR1 LNHDA, CDR2 SQIVND (reference sequence). V lost 1 base to trimming and J lost 1 base, with 7 bases between them. DNA for the CDR3: TGTGCCAGTAGTATAGGTCAGGGGAACACCGGGGAGCTGTTTTTT. This gives the protein CASSIGQGNTGELFF.

The gene calls are TRBV28 and TRBJ1-1; 7 positions match TRBD1. The germline V gene has CDR1 MDHEN and CDR2 SYDVKM. V was clipped by 10 bases and J by 5 bases; unmatched bases: 13. CDR3 length: 14 residues. The CDR3 DNA follows: TGTGCCACCAAAACCCAGGGGGGTAGAACTGAAGCTTTCTTT. It yields the protein CATKTQGGRTEAFF.

This rearrangement joins TRBV4-1 to TRBJ2-7; 14 bases are a match to TRBD2. The CDR3 consists of 15 residues. V gave up 4 bases and J gave up 3 bases; unmatched junction bases: 2. The V gene's germline CDR1 is MGHRA and CDR2 YSYEKL. The CDR3 sequence: CASSLGTSGSYEQYF. The CDR3 DNA reads TGCGCCAGCAGCCTCGGGACTAGCGGGAGCTACGAGCAGTACTTC.

The table lists this clone with many counts. The gene calls are TRBV5-1 and TRBJ2-1, with TRBD1 identical over 9 bases. The J segment lost 5 bases and the V segment lost 5 bases, leaving 14 bases of the junction unmatched. Germline V gene sequence: CDR1 SGHRS, CDR2 YFSETQ. The CDR3 runs 17 residues. CDR3 sequence (DNA): TGCGCCAGCAGATCTGAACAGGGGGCTCAGGACAACAATGAGCAGTTCTTC. Encoded protein: CASRSEQGAQDNNEQFF. Using reference TRBV5-1 and TRBJ2-1 for the parts outside the CDR3, the full variable domain is KAGVTQTPRYLIKTRGQQVTLSCSPISGHRSVSWYQQTPGQGLQFLFEYFSETQRNKGNFPGRFSGRQFSNSRSEMNVSTLELGDSALYLCASRSEQGAQDNNEQFFGPGTRLTVL.